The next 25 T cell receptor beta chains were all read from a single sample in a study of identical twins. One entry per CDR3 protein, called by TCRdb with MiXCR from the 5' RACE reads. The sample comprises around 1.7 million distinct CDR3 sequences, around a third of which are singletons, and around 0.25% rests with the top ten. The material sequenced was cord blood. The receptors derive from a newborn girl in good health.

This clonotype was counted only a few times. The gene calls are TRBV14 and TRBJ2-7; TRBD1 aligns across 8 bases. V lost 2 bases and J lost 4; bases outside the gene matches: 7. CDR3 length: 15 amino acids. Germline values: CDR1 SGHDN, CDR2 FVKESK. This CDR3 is CASSQLNRGTYEQYF. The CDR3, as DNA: TGTGCCAGCAGCCAACTAAACAGGGGGACGTACGAGCAGTACTTC.

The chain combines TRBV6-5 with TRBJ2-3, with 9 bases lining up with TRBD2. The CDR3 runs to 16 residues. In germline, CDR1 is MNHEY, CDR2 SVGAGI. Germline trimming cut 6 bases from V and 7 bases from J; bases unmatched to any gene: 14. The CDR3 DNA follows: TGTGCCAGCAGCACTAGACTAGCGGAGAGAAGGAATACGCAGTATTTT. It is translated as CASSTRLAERRNTQYF.

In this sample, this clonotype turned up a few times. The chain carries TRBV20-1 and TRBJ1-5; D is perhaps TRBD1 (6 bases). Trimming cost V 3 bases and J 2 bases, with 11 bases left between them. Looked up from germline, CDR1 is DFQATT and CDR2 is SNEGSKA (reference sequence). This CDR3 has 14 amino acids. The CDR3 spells CSARRGAGNQPQHF. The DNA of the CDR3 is TGCAGTGCTAGGAGGGGGGCGGGCAATCAGCCCCAGCATTTT.

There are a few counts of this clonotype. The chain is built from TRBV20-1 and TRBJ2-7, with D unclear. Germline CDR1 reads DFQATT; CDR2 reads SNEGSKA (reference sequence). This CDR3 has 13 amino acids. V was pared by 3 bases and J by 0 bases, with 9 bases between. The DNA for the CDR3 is TGCAGTGCTAGGGCGGAGAGCTCCTACGAGCAGTACTTC. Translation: CSARAESSYEQYF.

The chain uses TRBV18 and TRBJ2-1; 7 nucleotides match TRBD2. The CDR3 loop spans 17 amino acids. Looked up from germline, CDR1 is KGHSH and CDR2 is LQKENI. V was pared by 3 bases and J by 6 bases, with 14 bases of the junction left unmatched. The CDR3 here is CASSPTKIAGSANEQFF. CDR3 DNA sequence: TGTGCCAGCTCACCTACTAAAATAGCGGGTTCAGCCAATGAGCAGTTCTTC.

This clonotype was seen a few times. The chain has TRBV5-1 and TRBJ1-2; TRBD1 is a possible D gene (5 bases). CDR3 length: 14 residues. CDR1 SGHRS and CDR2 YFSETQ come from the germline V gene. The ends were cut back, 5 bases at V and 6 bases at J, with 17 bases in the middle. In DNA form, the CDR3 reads TGCGCCAGCAGGATTCCTTCGGGACGAGATGGCTACACCTTC. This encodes CASRIPSGRDGYTF.

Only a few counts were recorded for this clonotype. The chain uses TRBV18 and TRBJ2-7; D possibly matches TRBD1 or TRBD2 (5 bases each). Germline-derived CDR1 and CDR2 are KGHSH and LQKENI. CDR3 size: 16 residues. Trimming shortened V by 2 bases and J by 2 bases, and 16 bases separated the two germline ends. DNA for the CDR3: TGTGCCAGCTCACCAGCTGGGGGTAGTTTCACCTACGAGCAGTACTTC. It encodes CASSPAGGSFTYEQYF. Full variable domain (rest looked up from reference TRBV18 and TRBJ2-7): NAGVMQNPRHLVRRRGQEARLRCSPMKGHSHVYWYRQLPEEGLKFMVYLQKENIIDESGMPKERFSAEFPKEGPSILRIQQVVRGDSAAYFCASSPAGGSFTYEQYFGPGTRLTVT.

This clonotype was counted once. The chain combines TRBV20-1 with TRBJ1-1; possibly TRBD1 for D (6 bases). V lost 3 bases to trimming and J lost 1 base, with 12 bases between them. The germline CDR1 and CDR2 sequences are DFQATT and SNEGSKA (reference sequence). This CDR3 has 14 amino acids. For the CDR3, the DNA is TGCAGTGCTAGGCTAGCGGACAGGAACACTGAAGCTTTCTTT. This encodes CSARLADRNTEAFF.

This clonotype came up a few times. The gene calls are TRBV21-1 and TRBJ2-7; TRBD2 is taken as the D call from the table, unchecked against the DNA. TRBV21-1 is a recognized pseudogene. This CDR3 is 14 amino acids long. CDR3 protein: CASSKVGGRGEQYF. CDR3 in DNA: TGTGCCAGCAGCAAAGTAGGAGGGAGGGGCGAGCAGTACTTC.

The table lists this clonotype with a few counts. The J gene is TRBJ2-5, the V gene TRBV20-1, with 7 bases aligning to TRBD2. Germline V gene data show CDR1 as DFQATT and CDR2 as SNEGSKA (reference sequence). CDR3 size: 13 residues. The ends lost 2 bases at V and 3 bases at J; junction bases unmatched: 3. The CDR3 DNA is TGCAGTGCTAGACGTGGGAGGGAAGAGACCCAGTACTTC. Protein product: CSARRGREETQYF.

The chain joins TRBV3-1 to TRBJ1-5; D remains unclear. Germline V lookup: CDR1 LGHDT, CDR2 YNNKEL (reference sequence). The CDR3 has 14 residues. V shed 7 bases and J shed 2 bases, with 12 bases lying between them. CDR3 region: CASNEERGNQPQHF. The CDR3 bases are TGTGCCAGCAACGAGGAGAGGGGCAATCAGCCCCAGCATTTT.

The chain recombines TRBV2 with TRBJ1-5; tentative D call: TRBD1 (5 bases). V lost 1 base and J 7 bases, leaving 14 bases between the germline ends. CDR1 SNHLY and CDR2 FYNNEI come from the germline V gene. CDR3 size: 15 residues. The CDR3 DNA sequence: TGTGCCAGCAGTGAAGGAGGGGAGCCTTCCCAGCCCCAGCATTTT. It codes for CASSEGGEPSQPQHF.

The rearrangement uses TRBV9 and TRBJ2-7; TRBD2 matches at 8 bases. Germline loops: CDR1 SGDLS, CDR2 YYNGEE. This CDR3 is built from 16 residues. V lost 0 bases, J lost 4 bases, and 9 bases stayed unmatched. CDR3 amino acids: CASSVGKSGSMYEQYF. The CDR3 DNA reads TGTGCCAGCAGCGTAGGCAAAAGCGGGAGCATGTACGAGCAGTACTTC.

CDR3 nucleotide sequence: TGTGCCAGCAGGGCACTAGCGCGTGCTTCTTCTAGCACAGATACGCAGTATTTT. Amino acid sequence: CASRALARASSSTDTQYF. The V and J genes are TRBV6-1 and TRBJ2-3, with 7 nucleotides matching TRBD2. J was trimmed by 0 bases and V by 6 bases; bases with no gene match: 15. CDR3 size: 18 residues. CDR1 is MNHNS, CDR2 SASEGT, per germline.

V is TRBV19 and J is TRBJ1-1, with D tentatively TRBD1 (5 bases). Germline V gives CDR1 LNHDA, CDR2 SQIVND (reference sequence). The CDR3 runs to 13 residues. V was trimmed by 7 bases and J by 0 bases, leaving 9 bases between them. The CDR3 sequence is CASTSTVNTEAFF. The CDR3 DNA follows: TGTGCCAGTACTTCGACAGTGAACACTGAAGCTTTCTTT.

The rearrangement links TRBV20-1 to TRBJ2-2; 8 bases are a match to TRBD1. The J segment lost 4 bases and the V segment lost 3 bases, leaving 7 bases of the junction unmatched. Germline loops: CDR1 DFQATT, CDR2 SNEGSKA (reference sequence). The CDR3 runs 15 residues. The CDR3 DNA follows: TGCAGTGCTAGGCCGACAGGGGAAGGCACCGGGGAGCTGTTTTTT. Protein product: CSARPTGEGTGELFF.

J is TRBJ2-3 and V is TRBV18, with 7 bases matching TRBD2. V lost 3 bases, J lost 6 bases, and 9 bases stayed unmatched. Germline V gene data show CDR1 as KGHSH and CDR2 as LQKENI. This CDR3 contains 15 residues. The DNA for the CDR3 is TGTGCCAGCTCACCTGGACGAGCGGGGTTGGATACGCAGTATTTT. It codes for CASSPGRAGLDTQYF.

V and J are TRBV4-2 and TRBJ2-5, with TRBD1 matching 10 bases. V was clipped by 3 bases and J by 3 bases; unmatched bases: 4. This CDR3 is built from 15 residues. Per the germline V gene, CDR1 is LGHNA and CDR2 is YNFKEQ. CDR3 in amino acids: CASSHPGTGEETQYF. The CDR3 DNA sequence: TGTGCCAGCAGCCATCCCGGGACAGGGGAAGAGACCCAGTACTTC.

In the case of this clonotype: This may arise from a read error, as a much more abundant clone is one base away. This CDR3 reads CAGSWDRNTEAFF. The CDR3 coding sequence is TGCGCCGGCAGCTGGGACAGGAACACTGAAGCTTTCTTT. The chain combines TRBV5-1 with TRBJ1-1, with 7 bases that match TRBD1. The CDR3 is 13 residues long. Germline CDR1 SGHRS, CDR2 YFSETQ.

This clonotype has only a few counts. The CDR3: CSVATGGGYTF. In DNA form, the CDR3 reads TGCAGCGTTGCGACAGGGGGAGGCTACACCTTC. V gene TRBV29-1 combines with J gene TRBJ1-2; 9 bases match TRBD1. V was clipped by 4 bases and J by 8 bases; unmatched bases: 2. The CDR3 totals 11 residues. Germline CDR1 reads SQVTM; CDR2 reads ANQGSEA.

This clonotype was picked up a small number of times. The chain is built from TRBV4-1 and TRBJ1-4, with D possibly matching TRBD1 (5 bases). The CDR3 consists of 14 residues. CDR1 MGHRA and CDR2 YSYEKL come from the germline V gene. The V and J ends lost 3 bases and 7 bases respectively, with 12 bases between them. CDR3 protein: CASSHPRGSEKLFF. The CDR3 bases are TGCGCCAGCAGCCACCCCCGGGGGAGTGAAAAACTGTTTTTT.

This CDR3 is CASSLSVLAGEITDTQYF. The DNA for the CDR3 is TGCGCCAGCAGCTTGTCGGTGCTAGCGGGAGAAATCACAGATACGCAGTATTTT. V gene TRBV5-1 combines with J gene TRBJ2-3; 10 nucleotides align to TRBD2. Germline CDR1 reads SGHRS; CDR2 reads YFSETQ. The length of the CDR3 is 18 residues. Trimming removed 1 base from V and 2 bases from J; junction bases left unmatched: 10.

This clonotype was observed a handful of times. This chain's CDR3 is CASSEKREGSYEQYF. The CDR3 DNA sequence: TGTGCCAGCAGTGAAAAGCGGGAGGGCTCCTACGAGCAGTACTTC. The rearrangement uses TRBV2 and TRBJ2-7; TRBD2 matches 10 bases. Germline lookup yields CDR1 SNHLY and CDR2 FYNNEI. V dropped 2 bases and J dropped 0; count of bases not matched to a gene: 1. The CDR3 has 15 residues.

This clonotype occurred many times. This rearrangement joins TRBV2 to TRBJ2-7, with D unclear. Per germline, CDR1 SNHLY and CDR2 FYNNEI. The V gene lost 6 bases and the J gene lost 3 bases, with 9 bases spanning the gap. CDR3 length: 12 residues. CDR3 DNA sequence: TGTGCCAGCAGGGACGGTCTCTACGAGCAGTACTTC. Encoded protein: CASRDGLYEQYF.

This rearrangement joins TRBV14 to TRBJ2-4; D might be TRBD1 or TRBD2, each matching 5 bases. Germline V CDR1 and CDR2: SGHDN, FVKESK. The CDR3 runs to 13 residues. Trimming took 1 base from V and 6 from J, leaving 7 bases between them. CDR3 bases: TGTGCCAGCAGCCAAGGGGACGGAAACATTCAGTACTTC. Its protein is CASSQGDGNIQYF.